The 20 T cell receptor beta chains in this list originate from one sample, sequenced in a study of PD-L1 blockade in urothelial cancer. Some clones are missing from TCRdb's copy, which holds only in-frame ones; the method was immunoSEQ multiplex PCR. The table shows 35,000 to 45,000 clones, with 90% to 95% occurring only once. The time point denotes: pretreatment peripheral blood. The source was PBMCs, collected around atezolizumab (anti-PD-L1) treatment. These receptors were taken from a woman between 55 and 75 years old with urothelial cancer.

The chain carries TRBV6-5 and TRBJ1-1, with D hard to call. Germline CDR1 MNHEY, CDR2 SVGAGI. The CDR3 is 13 amino acids. The germline V and J ends were trimmed by 2 bases and 5 bases, with 9 bases remaining between them. The CDR3 spells CASSYTVKTEAFF. CDR3 nucleotide sequence: TGTGCCAGCAGTTACACGGTAAAAACTGAAGCTTTCTTT.

The chain uses TRBV27 and TRBJ2-7, with TRBD1 matching 10 bases. The junction had 3 bases not matched to a gene; V was cut back by 8 bases and J by 2 bases. Per germline, CDR1 MNHEY and CDR2 SMNVEV (reference sequence). The CDR3 is 13 amino acids. In nucleotides, the CDR3 is TGTGCCAGCGGGACAGGGGTAACCTACGAGCAGTACTTC. Encoded protein: CASGTGVTYEQYF.

This clone was seen just once. V gene TRBV27 combines with J gene TRBJ1-1, with 9 bases fitting TRBD1. The ends lost 5 bases at V and 5 bases at J; junction bases unmatched: 12. The germline CDR1 and CDR2 sequences are MNHEY and SMNVEV (reference sequence). This CDR3 is 16 amino acids long. CDR3: CASSKQATGGLTEAFF. The CDR3 nucleotides are TGTGCCAGCAGTAAACAAGCGACAGGGGGTTTGACTGAAGCTTTCTTT.

The genes are TRBV6-5 and TRBJ1-1; possibly TRBD1 for D (6 bases). CDR1 and CDR2 (germline): MNHEY, SVGAGI. This CDR3 has 15 amino acids. The V end lost 0 bases, the J end lost 2 bases, and 10 bases lay between the germline ends. CDR3 amino acids: CASSYSTGINTEAFF. In DNA form, the CDR3 reads TGTGCCAGCAGTTACTCCACAGGGATAAACACTGAAGCTTTCTTT.

The count of this clone is one. The chain joins TRBV11-3 to TRBJ2-5; 7 bases match TRBD1. The germline gives CDR1 SGHNT, CDR2 YENEEA. CDR3 length: 15 residues. J lost 2 bases, V lost 5 bases, and 8 bases had no gene match. CDR3 nucleotide sequence: TGTGCCAGCAGCACCCGGGACAGCTTACAAGAGACCCAGTACTTC. Its protein product is CASSTRDSLQETQYF. Supplemented by reference TRBV11-3 and TRBJ2-5, the full variable domain reads EAGVVQSPRYKIIEKKQPVAFWCNPISGHNTLYWYLQNLGQGPELLIRYENEEAVDDSQLPKDRFSAERLKGVDSTLKIQPAELGDSAVYLCASSTRDSLQETQYFGPGTRLLVL.

This chain joins TRBV30 and TRBJ2-1; D is perhaps TRBD1 (6 bases). The CDR3 has 15 amino acids. Trimming pared 1 base from V and 2 bases from J, leaving 12 bases between. In germline, CDR1 is GTSNPN, CDR2 SVGIG (reference sequence). CDR3 nucleotides: TGTGCCTGGAGTGCCCAGACAGGAGCCTACAATGAGCAGTTCTTC. Translated, it gives CAWSAQTGAYNEQFF.

The genes are TRBV9 and TRBJ2-2; TRBD2 might be the D (5 bases). Germline CDR1 is SGDLS and CDR2 is YYNGEE. The germline V and J ends were trimmed by 3 bases and 3 bases, with 9 bases remaining between them. This CDR3 has 14 amino acids. The CDR3 reads CASSGPRDTGELFF. As DNA, the CDR3 is TGTGCCAGCAGCGGCCCGCGGGACACCGGGGAGCTGTTTTTT.

V is TRBV6-6 and J is TRBJ1-1, with 7 bases aligning to TRBD1. Germline values: CDR1 MNHNY, CDR2 SVGAGI (reference sequence). The CDR3 has 12 amino acids. V trimming: 7 bases; J trimming: 5 bases; junction bases outside the gene matches: 4. CDR3 bases: TGTGCCAGCAACAGGGGCTGGACTGAAGCTTTCTTT. Amino acid sequence: CASNRGWTEAFF.

CDR3 sequence: CASRSGGGGEKLFF. The CDR3, as DNA: TGTGCCAGCAGGTCAGGGGGCGGGGGTGAAAAACTGTTTTTT. The chain combines TRBV6-5 with TRBJ1-4; 8 bases map to TRBD1. Germline V gives CDR1 MNHEY, CDR2 SVGAGI. The length of the CDR3 is 14 residues. V gave up 6 bases and J gave up 7 bases; unmatched junction bases: 7.

The chain is built from TRBV11-2 and TRBJ2-7, with D uncertain. Germline V gene lookup returns CDR1 SGHAT and CDR2 FQNNGV. Trimming left V 1 base short and J 3 bases short, with 10 bases between. The CDR3 spans 14 residues. The CDR3 is CASSLVPGSYEQYF. CDR3 DNA sequence: TGTGCCAGCAGCTTAGTGCCAGGAAGCTACGAGCAGTACTTC. The whole variable domain, remainder taken from reference TRBV11-2 and TRBJ2-7, is EAGVAQSPRYKIIEKRQSVAFWCNPISGHATLYWYQQILGQGPKLLIQFQNNGVVDDSQLPKDRFSAERLKGVDSTLKIQPAKLEDSAVYLCASSLVPGSYEQYFGPGTRLTVT.

The chain has TRBV13 and TRBJ2-7, with D possibly being TRBD1 (5 bases). Looked up from germline, CDR1 is PRHDT and CDR2 is FYEKMQ (reference sequence). The CDR3 has 14 amino acids. V was clipped by 4 bases and J by 2 bases, with 12 bases between them. CDR3 sequence (DNA): TGTGCCAGCAGCTCTTCAAGGGGTACCTACGAGCAGTACTTC. It translates to CASSSSRGTYEQYF.

The chain employs TRBV9 and TRBJ2-1; tentatively, D is TRBD2 (6 bases). CDR3 size: 15 residues. The germline gives CDR1 SGDLS, CDR2 YYNGEE. Deletions cut 0 bases from V and 2 bases from J, with 9 bases between. CDR3 sequence reads: CASSVGGGAYNEQFF. The CDR3 region has the DNA TGTGCCAGCAGCGTAGGAGGAGGGGCCTACAATGAGCAGTTCTTC.

V and J are TRBV2 and TRBJ2-7; D gene ambiguous. The CDR3 is 12 amino acids. V shed 4 bases and J shed 0 bases, with 4 bases lying between them. Germline CDR1 and CDR2: SNHLY and FYNNEI. The CDR3, as DNA: TGTGCCAGCAGTGGACTCTCCTACGAGCAGTACTTC. Translated: CASSGLSYEQYF.

The rearrangement joins TRBV7-9 to TRBJ2-1, with 8 bases identical to TRBD2. This CDR3 has 13 residues. The germline gives CDR1 SEHNR, CDR2 FQNEAQ (reference sequence). With 5 bases clipped from V and 8 bases from J, the junction kept 5 bases outside the gene matches. In DNA, the CDR3 is TGTGCCAGCAGCCCGGCCGGGGGGGATGAGCAGTTCTTC. Translated: CASSPAGGDEQFF.

The V and J genes are TRBV5-6 and TRBJ2-7, with 10 nucleotides matching TRBD1. After removal of 3 bases from V and 1 base from J, the junction contained 13 bases not matched to a gene. The germline CDR1 and CDR2 sequences are SGHDT and YYEEEE. The CDR3 loop spans 18 amino acids. CDR3 sequence (DNA): TGTGCCAGCAGCTCCGGGACAGGGGTTCAATTCTCATCCTACGAGCAGTACTTC. Its protein product is CASSSGTGVQFSSYEQYF.

V gene TRBV4-1 combines with J gene TRBJ1-4, with a weak D call TRBD1 (5 bases). The ends were cut back, 0 bases at V and 5 bases at J, with 13 bases in the middle. This CDR3 region has 16 residues. CDR1 MGHRA and CDR2 YSYEKL come from the germline V gene. The CDR3 protein is CASSQEGGTGNEKLFF. In nucleotides, the CDR3 is TGCGCCAGCAGCCAAGAAGGAGGGACGGGGAATGAAAAACTGTTTTTT.

The rearrangement links TRBV27 to TRBJ2-7; D may be TRBD1 (5 bases). V dropped 2 bases and J dropped 3 bases, with 17 bases sitting between them. This CDR3 region has 16 residues. Germline V gene data show CDR1 as MNHEY and CDR2 as SMNVEV (reference sequence). The CDR3 coding sequence is TGTGCCAGCAGTTTAAAGGTCGGCAGGGCCCTCTACGAGCAGTACTTC. Its protein product is CASSLKVGRALYEQYF.

The rearrangement uses TRBV28 and TRBJ2-5, with TRBD1 identical over 7 bases. The junction had 4 bases not matched to a gene; V was cut back by 5 bases and J by 1 base. This CDR3 has 14 residues. The V gene's germline CDR1 is MDHEN and CDR2 SYDVKM. CDR3 loop: CASSPWDSQETQYF. The CDR3 region has the DNA TGTGCCAGCAGTCCGTGGGACAGCCAAGAGACCCAGTACTTC.

V and J are TRBV14 and TRBJ2-3; 7 bases fit TRBD1. Unmatched junction bases numbered 6, after V lost 6 bases and J lost 0 bases. The length of the CDR3 is 15 residues. Germline CDR1 SGHDN, CDR2 FVKESK. CDR3 sequence (DNA): TGTGCCAGCAGTCCAGGGGGATCTAGCACAGATACGCAGTATTTT. Translated, it gives CASSPGGSSTDTQYF. Filled out from reference TRBV14 and TRBJ2-3, the complete variable domain reads EAGVTQFPSHSVIEKGQTVTLRCDPISGHDNLYWYRRVMGKEIKFLLHFVKESKQDESGMPNNRFLAERTGGTYSTLKVQPAELEDSGVYFCASSPGGSSTDTQYFGPGTRLTVL.

The count of this clone is one. The chain links TRBV15 to TRBJ2-3, with 11 bases lining up with TRBD2. Germline V gene sequence: CDR1 LNHNV, CDR2 YYDKDF (reference sequence). Unmatched junction bases numbered 20, after V lost 5 bases and J lost 4 bases. The CDR3 covers 20 residues. The CDR3 sequence is CATSGVRLAGGARGADTQYF. The CDR3 DNA is TGTGCCACCAGCGGGGTTCGGCTAGCGGGAGGTGCCCGAGGGGCAGATACGCAGTATTTT.